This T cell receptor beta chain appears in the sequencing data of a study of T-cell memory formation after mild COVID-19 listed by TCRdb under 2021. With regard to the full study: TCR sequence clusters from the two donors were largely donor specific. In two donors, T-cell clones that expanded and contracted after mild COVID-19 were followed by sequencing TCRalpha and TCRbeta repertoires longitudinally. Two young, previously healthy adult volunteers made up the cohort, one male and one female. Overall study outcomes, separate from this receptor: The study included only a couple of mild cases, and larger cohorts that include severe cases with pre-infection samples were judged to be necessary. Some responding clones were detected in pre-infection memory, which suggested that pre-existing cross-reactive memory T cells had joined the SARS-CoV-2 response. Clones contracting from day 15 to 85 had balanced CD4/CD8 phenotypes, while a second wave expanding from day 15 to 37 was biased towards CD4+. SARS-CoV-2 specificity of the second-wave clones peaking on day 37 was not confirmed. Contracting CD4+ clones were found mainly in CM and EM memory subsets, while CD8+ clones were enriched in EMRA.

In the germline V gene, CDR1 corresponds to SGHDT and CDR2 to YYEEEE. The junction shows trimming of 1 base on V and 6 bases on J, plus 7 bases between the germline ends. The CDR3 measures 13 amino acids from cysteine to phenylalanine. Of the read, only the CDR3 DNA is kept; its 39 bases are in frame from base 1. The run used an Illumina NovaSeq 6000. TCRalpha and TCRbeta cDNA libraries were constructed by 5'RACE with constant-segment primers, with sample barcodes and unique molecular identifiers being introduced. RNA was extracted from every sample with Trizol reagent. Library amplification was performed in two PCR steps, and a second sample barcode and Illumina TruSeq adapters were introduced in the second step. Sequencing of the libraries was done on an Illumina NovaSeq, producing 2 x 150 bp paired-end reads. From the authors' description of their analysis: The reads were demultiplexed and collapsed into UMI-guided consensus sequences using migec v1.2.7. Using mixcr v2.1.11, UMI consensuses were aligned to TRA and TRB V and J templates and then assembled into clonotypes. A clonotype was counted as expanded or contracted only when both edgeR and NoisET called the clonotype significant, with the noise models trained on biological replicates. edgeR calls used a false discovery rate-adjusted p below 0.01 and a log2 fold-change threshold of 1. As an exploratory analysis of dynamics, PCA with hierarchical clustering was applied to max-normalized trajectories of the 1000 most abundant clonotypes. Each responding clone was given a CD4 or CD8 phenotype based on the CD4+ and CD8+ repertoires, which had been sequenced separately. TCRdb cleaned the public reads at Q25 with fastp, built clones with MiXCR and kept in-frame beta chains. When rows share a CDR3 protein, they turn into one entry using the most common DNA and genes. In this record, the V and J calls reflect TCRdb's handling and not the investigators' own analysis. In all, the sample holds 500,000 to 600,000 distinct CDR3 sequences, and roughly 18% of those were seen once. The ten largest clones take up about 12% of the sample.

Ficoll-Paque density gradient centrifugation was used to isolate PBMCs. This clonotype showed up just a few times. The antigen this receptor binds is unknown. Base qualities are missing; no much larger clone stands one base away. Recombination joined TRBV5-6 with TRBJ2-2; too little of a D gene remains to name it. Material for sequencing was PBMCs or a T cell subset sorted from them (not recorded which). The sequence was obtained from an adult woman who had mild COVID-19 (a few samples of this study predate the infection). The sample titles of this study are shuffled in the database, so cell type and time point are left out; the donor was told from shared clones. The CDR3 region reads CASSLSLAGELFF. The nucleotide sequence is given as TGTGCCAGCAGCTTGTCTCTGGCCGGGGAGCTGTTTTTT.